This T cell receptor (beta chain) was observed in a study of blood T cells in healthy people across ages (dated by TCRdb to between 2014 and 2017). In terms of the full investigation: Template switching captured roughly one uniquely barcoded TCR beta cDNA molecule per two T cells in model experiments. For two donors (one aged 18 to 30 and one aged 80 or older), the study analyzed two additional independent replicas of 1 million unique cDNA reads from the same blood draw. To avoid experimental bias, donors of different ages were randomly spread across the sequencing lanes. Using deep sequencing normalized with unique cDNA molecular identifiers, the study measured how TCR beta repertoire diversity changes with age. The donors were split into four age groups: young (average around 16 years), middle-aged (39), aged (62) and long-lived (under 85). Points the paper makes about the study in general: Observed TCR beta diversity per million T cells fell roughly linearly with age, and a significant reduction was already apparent by age approximately 40. Observed TCR beta diversity correlated strongly with the percentage of naive T cells measured by flow cytometry. Donor CMV infection status was unknown, potentially confounding age-related changes in expanded clonotypes. Compared with the aged group, the long-lived group had more naive CD4+ T cells, fewer expanded clones and increased TCR diversity, suggesting age selection. Estimates of total diversity from one million sequenced T cells were regarded as lower bounds and underestimates. Because profiling used bulk unsorted PBMCs, naive and antigen-experienced compartments could not be compared conclusively.

The receptor library was made with 5' RACE. Sequencing instrument: Illumina HiSeq 2500. The second PCR ran for roughly 7 to 12 cycles and used a J-beta primer mix along with a sample-barcoded 5' primer. Each TCR beta cDNA molecule received a unique molecular identifier from a template-switch 5' adaptor carrying 12 random nucleotides. Each sample yielded at least 3 million CDR3-containing paired-end reads. First-strand cDNA synthesis was performed from all RNA using the Mint cDNA synthesis kit, with priming by a TRBC-specific oligonucleotide. Following uracil-DNA glycosylase treatment, all cDNA underwent a first 18-cycle PCR with the universal primers M1SS and BC2_uni_R. The study's processing was this. Each sample was normalized by randomly selecting 1 million high-quality reads, each carrying a distinct molecular identifier. Instead of being binned into consensus sequences, reads with shared molecular identifiers were discarded. MiTCR, with a Q25 quality threshold and the strictest error-elimination algorithm, was used for CDR3 identification, clonotype clustering and error correction. Lower-bound total TCR beta diversity was estimated with a nonparametric unseen species model using Euler transformation. TCRdb trimmed the raw reads at Q25, called clones with MiXCR and kept productive beta chains. Rows merge per CDR3 protein into single entries with the most common DNA and genes. TCRdb, not the original authors, processed these V and J calls. This sample comprises about 640,000 distinct CDR3 sequences, 45% to 65% of them detected only once. The ten largest clones represent approximately 40% of the sample.

The 39 donors, aged 6 to 90 years, were systemically healthy Caucasian individuals from Russia. Ten milliliters of peripheral blood were drawn from each donor into EDTA-treated Vacutainer tubes. Ficoll-Paque density-gradient centrifugation was used to isolate PBMCs, with at least 6 million obtained per sample. Trizol reagent was used to extract total RNA from PBMCs, with at least 6 micrograms per sample. Naive CD45RAhigh/CD27high T cell percentages were measured by flow cytometry on a PBMC aliquot from every donor. For this clonotype: The specificity of this receptor is unknown. Base quality data are lacking; no much larger clone is found one base away.

The CDR3 sequence holds 15 residues, the cysteine and phenylalanine included. Left in the record is the CDR3 DNA by itself, 45 bases read in frame from the first base. V sheds 6 bases and J sheds 1 base, leaving 12 bases between their ends. The source material was blood. The sequence is built from TRBV12-3 or TRBV12-4 and TRBJ2-2; confidence is insufficient to name the D gene. The sequence came from a man aged 55 to 70 in good health. CDR3 reads: CASRETTKNTGELFF. The sequenced DNA: TGTGCCAGCAGAGAAACGACAAAGAACACCGGGGAGCTGTTTTTT.